The present entry profiles one TCR beta chain with its context. Authors' processing steps: Nucleated cell number was recorded as an estimate derived from reference gene primer amplification. The protocol was immunoSEQ multiplex PCR, while the TCRdb copy is restricted to in-frame clones and leaves out a portion. V and J calls and clone size follow that table, whereas D and trimming were derived from the DNA. The sample shows more than 300,000 clones, around 87% of them seen only once. This entry comes from a study of blood T cell repertoires in COVID-19. The wider study: The United States, Italy and Spain were the sources of the acute and convalescent COVID-19 samples.

The sample consisted of PBMCs or T cells enriched from blood (not recorded which). The sequence came from a man aged 40-49 years in a cohort exposed to, infected with or recovered from COVID-19 (not recorded which).

CDR3 DNA sequence: TGTGCCAGCAGCCCGACCGGTAGCGGGGACACAGATACGCAGTATTTT. Residues: CASSPTGSGDTDTQYF. This chain links TRBV7-3 with TRBJ2-3; TRBD2 aligns across 8 bases. The V gene end was trimmed by 5 bases and the J gene end by 2 bases; junction bases not matched to a gene: 9. Germline values: CDR1 SGHTA, CDR2 FQGTGA. The CDR3 is made up of 16 amino acids. Full variable domain (rest looked up from reference TRBV7-3 and TRBJ2-3): GAGVSQTPSNKVTEKGKYVELRCDPISGHTALYWYRQSLGQGPEFLIYFQGTGAADDSGLPNDRFFAVRPEGSVSTLKIQRTERGDSAVYLCASSPTGSGDTDTQYFGPGTRLTVL.